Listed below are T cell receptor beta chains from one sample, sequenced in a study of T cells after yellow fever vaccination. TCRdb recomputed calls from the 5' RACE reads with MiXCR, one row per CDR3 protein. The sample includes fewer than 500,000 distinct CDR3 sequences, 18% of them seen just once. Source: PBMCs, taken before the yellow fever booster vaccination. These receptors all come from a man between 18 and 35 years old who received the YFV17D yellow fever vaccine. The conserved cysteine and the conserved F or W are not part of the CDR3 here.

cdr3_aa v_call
ASKSPWGARAETQY TRBV10-2
ASSYFGDRVGNEQF TRBV6-5
AIRKQGKETQY TRBV10-3
ASGLIVWDGRRTNTGELF TRBV12-5
ASSGDITYNEQF TRBV11-2
ASSQGVLRRQPQH TRBV4-3
SAPPWGRSSYNEQF TRBV20-1
ATSRGLAGQETQY TRBV15
ATSDAYSDGYT TRBV24-1
ASSQGRGETQY TRBV4-3
ASSQDGGMYNEQF TRBV4-1
ASSLALGDREAEAF TRBV5-1
SASPLGGGAQETQY TRBV20-1
ASSQVPASSGGAPEQF TRBV4-3
ASSLAFGGGYGYT TRBV12-3/TRBV12-4
ASSYGRVNTEAF TRBV6-2/TRBV6-3
ASSPSDSRGRETQY TRBV4-1
ASRDRKAGGNTEAF TRBV25-1
SARVGGQGRRNQPQH TRBV20-1
ASSLVGQGGINTEAF TRBV7-9
ASSQLIEVAEAF TRBV7-9
ASSEFQPFATNEKLF TRBV6-1
AISGDWGTGELF TRBV10-3
ASSPYRQGATGELF TRBV12-3/TRBV12-4
ASSLPGQGFAEAF TRBV5-1
ASVPAGTGVFGEQF TRBV2
ASSLREIETQY TRBV7-2
ASSQRPGQGPEAF TRBV3-1
SVETGDVGETQY TRBV29-1
ATSREVGAYSNQPQH TRBV15
ASNRAGGIDTQY TRBV7-6